Listed here are 10 T cell receptor beta chains from one sample, sequenced in a study of T cell responses to AZD1222 COVID-19 vaccine. Sequencing was performed with immunoSEQ multiplex PCR; in TCRdb, only in-frame clones are kept and a portion is missing. The data show some 100,000 clones, about 89% seen once. The specimen comprised peripheral blood, sampled on day 0 of AZD1222 vaccination. The receptors were sampled from an adult in good health.

This chain joins TRBV30 and TRBJ2-7, with TRBD1 matching over 10 bases. CDR1 GTSNPN and CDR2 SVGIG come from the germline V gene (reference sequence). V was clipped by 2 bases and J by 2 bases; unmatched bases: 6. This CDR3 is 15 amino acids long. This CDR3 is CAWSLLGQGTYEQYF. The DNA for the CDR3 is TGTGCCTGGAGTCTGTTGGGACAGGGGACCTACGAGCAGTACTTC.

The chain has TRBV10-3 and TRBJ2-2, with 9 positions matching TRBD2. CDR1 is ENHRY and CDR2 is SYGVKD in the germline V gene. This CDR3 spans 18 amino acids. V lost 3 bases to trimming and J lost 4 bases; unmatched junction nucleotides: 12. The CDR3 spells CAISEGSSGRRGTGELFF. The DNA of the CDR3 is TGTGCCATCAGTGAAGGAAGTAGCGGGAGAAGAGGCACCGGGGAGCTGTTTTTT.

The J gene is TRBJ2-7, the V gene TRBV10-3; TRBD1 is a possible D gene (5 bases). V was shortened by 5 bases and J by 6 bases, with 17 bases between the two germline ends. Germline assignment: CDR1 ENHRY and CDR2 SYGVKD. The CDR3 has 14 residues. The CDR3 coding sequence is TGTGCCATCAGTATCACGGAAGGGGTGCGCGAGCAGTACTTC. Residues: CAISITEGVREQYF.

This clone was detected once. The rearrangement uses TRBV18 and TRBJ2-1; the match to TRBD2 covers 13 bases. This CDR3 has 18 amino acids. Germline V gene data show CDR1 as KGHSH and CDR2 as LQKENI. Trimming removed 0 bases from V and 8 bases from J; junction bases left unmatched: 10. The CDR3 bases are TGTGCCAGCTCACCACCTTCCACCGGGACTAGCGGGACCGATGAGCAGTTCTTC. Its translation is CASSPPSTGTSGTDEQFF.

The chain has TRBV16 and TRBJ2-1; maybe TRBD1 (6 bases). CDR3 length: 16 residues. Trimming pared 1 base from V and 1 base from J, leaving 11 bases between. Germline V CDR1 and CDR2: KGHSY, FQNENV. The CDR3 coding sequence is TGTGCCAGCAGCCAATATTGGACAGCATCCTACAATGAGCAGTTCTTC. Translating it yields CASSQYWTASYNEQFF. Based on the CDR3 plus reference TRBV16 and TRBJ2-1, the full variable domain is GEEVAQTPKHLVRGEGQKAKLYCAPIKGHSYVFWYQQVLKNEFKFLISFQNENVFDETGMPKERFSAKCLPNSPCSLEIQATKLEDSAVYFCASSQYWTASYNEQFFGPGTRLTVL.

The chain links TRBV6-5 to TRBJ2-2; 7 bases align to TRBD1. Germline V gene lookup returns CDR1 MNHEY and CDR2 SVGAGI. The CDR3 spans 13 residues. The V gene end was trimmed by 6 bases and the J gene end by 7 bases; junction bases not matched to a gene: 5. The CDR3 nucleotides read TGTGCCAGCAGCCTCAGGGGGTTCGGGGAGCTGTTTTTT. Encoded protein: CASSLRGFGELFF.

This clone was observed a few times. The chain combines TRBV5-4 with TRBJ1-1; TRBD1 aligns across 8 bases. CDR1 and CDR2 from the germline V gene are SGHNT and YYREEE (reference sequence). V lost 4 bases and J lost 1; bases outside the gene matches: 6. The CDR3 totals 15 residues. The CDR3 sequence is CASSPRQGRNTEAFF. The DNA of the CDR3 is TGTGCCAGCAGCCCACGACAGGGGCGGAACACTGAAGCTTTCTTT.

The J gene is TRBJ2-6, the V gene TRBV5-1, with TRBD1 matching 7 bases. The CDR3 is 15 amino acids. Germline CDR1 is SGHRS and CDR2 is YFSETQ. The junction had 5 bases not matched to a gene; V was cut back by 6 bases and J by 2 bases. In DNA form, the CDR3 reads TGCGCCAGCACTGACAGGGTCACTGGGGCCAACGTCCTGACTTTC. It is translated as CASTDRVTGANVLTF.

The V gene is TRBV2, the J gene TRBJ2-7; D is unclear. V was pared by 6 bases and J by 5 bases, with 11 bases between. Germline V gene data show CDR1 as SNHLY and CDR2 as FYNNEI. The CDR3 is made up of 12 amino acids. The CDR3 DNA sequence: TGTGCCAGCAGCTCACCCCAGAACGAGCAGTACTTC. It encodes CASSSPQNEQYF. The full variable domain, with the rest looked up from reference TRBV2 and TRBJ2-7, is EPEVTQTPSHQVTQMGQEVILRCVPISNHLYFYWYRQILGQKVEFLVSFYNNEISEKSEIFDDQFSVERPDGSNFTLKIRSTKLEDSAMYFCASSSPQNEQYFGPGTRLTVT.

J is TRBJ2-3 and V is TRBV5-4; no reliable D call. V shed 4 bases and J shed 3 bases, with 9 bases lying between them. The CDR3 is 13 amino acids. Per the germline V gene, CDR1 is SGHNT and CDR2 is YYREEE (reference sequence). CDR3 DNA: TGTGCCAGCAGCCCCCAGACAACAGATACGCAGTATTTT. As protein: CASSPQTTDTQYF.